The clone carrying this T cell receptor (beta chain) was recorded a few times. Its matching antigen is unknown. Every isolated RNA sample was fully reverse transcribed, so sequencing captured expressed TCRB transcripts. The data were produced by immunoSEQ multiplex PCR, yet TCRdb's version contains in-frame clones alone and is incomplete. The sample lists more than 250,000 clones; over 11% were seen once. The data belong to a study of beta chain features in type 1 diabetes. Overall study results and limits: For Type 1 diabetes patients, all four CD4+ subsets carried TCRB CDR3s that were moderately but significantly shorter.

Germline assignment: CDR1 SEHNR and CDR2 FQNEAQ (reference sequence). The germline V and J ends were trimmed by 7 bases and 3 bases, with 10 bases remaining between them. The CDR3 has 12 amino acids. Source material: naive CD4+ T cells from blood. The sequence was collected from a man under 40 with type 1 diabetes. The chain uses TRBV7-9 and TRBJ2-7, with D possibly matching TRBD1 (5 bases). The CDR3 nucleotides read TGTGCCAGCACCCCCCAGGGCTACGAGCAGTACTTC. Encoded protein: CASTPQGYEQYF.